Given below is one T cell receptor (beta chain) in context. This clone occurred once. Its binding antigen is unknown. Base quality data are lacking; no much larger clone is found one base away. The germline V gene (reference sequence) provides CDR1 GTSNPN and CDR2 SVGIG. From cysteine to phenylalanine, the CDR3 is 14 amino acids long. The kept DNA is CDR3 alone, 42 bases in frame from the first base. A second Seattle source provided samples from volunteer blood donors who had recovered from COVID-19. The collaborating institutions used their own protocols to collect whole blood in K2EDTA tubes. For TCRbeta analysis, collaborators shipped samples as frozen whole blood, isolated PBMCs, or DNA extracted from either of those sample types. The sample originates from a study of blood T cell repertoires in COVID-19 (dated by TCRdb to about 2020). Study-level background: Samples from collaborators originated in the United States, Italy and Spain and spanned both the acute and convalescent phases of COVID-19. The material from the prospective study consisted of cDNA or gDNA derived from T cells, B-cell-depleted T cells, or PBMCs. A freely available public database, intended as a resource for researchers studying the immune response to SARS-CoV-2, is where the repertoires were released. Sample metadata almost always included a de-identified subject ID, COVID-19 status, age in years and sex. Subjects who had been exposed to COVID-19, were actively infected with it, or had recovered from it provided the deeply sampled blood TCRbeta repertoires that made up the dataset. The samples were drawn from the first 160 participants of the ongoing ImmuneRACE study and from 1,254 subjects provided by 6 global collaborators. Where available, HLA class I and class II types were obtained from metadata supplied by the sample provider rather than from assay-based typing. The paper as a whole reports these results and caveats: Clinical and demographic metadata were provided uncurated, with the amount varying by source and participant.

TCRbeta CDR3 regions were amplified from genomic DNA using the immunoSEQ Assay, a bias-controlled multiplex PCR. The authors' analysis ran thus. The number of nucleated cells in each sample was estimated from the amplification of reference gene primers within the assay. Sequence reads were collapsed and filtered to measure the absolute abundance of every unique TCRbeta CDR3 rearrangement. For each sample, productive Simpson clonality was calculated as the square root of Simpson's diversity index across productive rearrangements. The clones in this table, taken by TCRdb from immuneACCESS, are in-frame only. Not every clone is retained; where verified, under half of the shortfall comes from an unresolved V gene, and the cause of the rest is unknown. V and J calls and clone size are as listed in that table; D and trimming were resolved from the DNA. Present in this sample are about 220,000 clones, 65% to 85% of which were seen just once. Clones ranked in the top ten supply 3% of the sample.

The rearrangement combines TRBV30 with TRBJ2-7, with TRBD2 identical over 11 junction bases. The sequencing sample was made of peripheral blood. The clonotype was recovered from a woman aged 25 to 45 who had recovered from COVID-19. The DNA is as follows: TGTGTACTTCCGGAACTAGCGGGAGTGGACGAGCAGTACTTC. Translated, it gives CVLPELAGVDEQYF.